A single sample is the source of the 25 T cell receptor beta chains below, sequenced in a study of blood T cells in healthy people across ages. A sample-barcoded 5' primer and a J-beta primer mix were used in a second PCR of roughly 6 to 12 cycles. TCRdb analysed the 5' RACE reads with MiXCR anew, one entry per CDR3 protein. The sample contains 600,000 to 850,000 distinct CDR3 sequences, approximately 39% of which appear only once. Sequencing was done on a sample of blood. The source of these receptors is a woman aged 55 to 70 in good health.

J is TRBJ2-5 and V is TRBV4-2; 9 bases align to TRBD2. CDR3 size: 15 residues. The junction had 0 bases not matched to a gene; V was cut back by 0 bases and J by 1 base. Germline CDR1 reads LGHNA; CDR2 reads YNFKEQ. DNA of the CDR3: TGTGCCAGCAGCCAAGAGCGGGGGGGCCAAGAGACCCAGTACTTC. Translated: CASSQERGGQETQYF.

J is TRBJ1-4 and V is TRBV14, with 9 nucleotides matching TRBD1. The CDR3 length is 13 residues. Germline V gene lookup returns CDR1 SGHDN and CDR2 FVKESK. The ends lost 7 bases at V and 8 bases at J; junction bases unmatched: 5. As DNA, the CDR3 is TGTGCCAGCAACCCCGGGACAGGGGAAAAACTGTTTTTT. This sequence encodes CASNPGTGEKLFF. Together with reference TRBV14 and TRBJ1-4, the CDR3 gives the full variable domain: EAGVTQFPSHSVIEKGQTVTLRCDPISGHDNLYWYRRVMGKEIKFLLHFVKESKQDESGMPNNRFLAERTGGTYSTLKVQPAELEDSGVYFCASNPGTGEKLFFGSGTQLSVL.

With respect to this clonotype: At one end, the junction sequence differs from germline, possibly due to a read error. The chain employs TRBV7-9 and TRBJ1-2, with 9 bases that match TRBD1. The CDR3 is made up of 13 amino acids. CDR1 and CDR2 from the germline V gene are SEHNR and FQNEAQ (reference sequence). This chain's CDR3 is CAGSSTGGSGYTF. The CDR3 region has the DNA TGTGCCGGCAGCTCGACAGGGGGAAGTGGCTACACCTTC.

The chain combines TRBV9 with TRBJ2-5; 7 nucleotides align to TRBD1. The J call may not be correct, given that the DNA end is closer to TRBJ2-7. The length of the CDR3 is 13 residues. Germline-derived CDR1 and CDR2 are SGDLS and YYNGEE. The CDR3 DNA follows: TGTGCCAGCAGCGAAGGGACAGTCTACGAGCAGTACTTC. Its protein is CASSEGTVYEQYF.

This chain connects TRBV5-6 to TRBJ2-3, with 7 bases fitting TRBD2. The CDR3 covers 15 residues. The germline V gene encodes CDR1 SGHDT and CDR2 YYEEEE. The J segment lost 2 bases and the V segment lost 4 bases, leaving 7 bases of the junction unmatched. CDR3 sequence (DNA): TGTGCCAGCAGCGCCGGACTAGAGAACACAGATACGCAGTATTTT. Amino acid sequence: CASSAGLENTDTQYF.

The CDR3 DNA is TGTGCCAGCAGCGCGACAGGGGGCTTTTCACCCCTCCACTTT. Protein product: CASSATGGFSPLHF. The chain has TRBV5-6 and TRBJ1-6; the match to TRBD1 covers 10 bases. CDR1 and CDR2 from the germline V gene are SGHDT and YYEEEE. The V and J ends lost 4 bases and 9 bases, in that order; junction bases with no gene match: 4. There are 14 residues in the CDR3.

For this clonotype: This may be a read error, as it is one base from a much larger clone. The CDR3 region has the DNA TGTGCCAGCAGCCAAGTAACCGGGACCGGACACAATGAGCAGTACTTC. As protein: CASSQVTGTGHNEQYF. The chain combines TRBV3-1 with TRBJ2-5; D may correspond to TRBD1 or TRBD2 (5 bases each). CDR1 and CDR2 (germline): LGHDT, YNNKEL (reference sequence). CDR3 size: 16 residues. Trimming stripped 1 base from V and 11 bases from J, with 23 bases between.

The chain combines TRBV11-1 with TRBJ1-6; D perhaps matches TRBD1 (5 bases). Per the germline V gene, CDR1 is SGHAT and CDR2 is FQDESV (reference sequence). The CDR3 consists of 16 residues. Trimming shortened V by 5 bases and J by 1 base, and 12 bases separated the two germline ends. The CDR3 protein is CASSHDSTSYNSPLHF. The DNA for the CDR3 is TGTGCCAGCAGCCATGACAGTACTTCCTATAATTCACCCCTCCACTTT. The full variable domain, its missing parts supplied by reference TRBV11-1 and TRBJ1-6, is EAEVAQSPRYKITEKSQAVAFWCDPISGHATLYWYRQILGQGPELLVQFQDESVVDDSQLPKDRFSAERLKGVDSTLKIQPAELGDSAMYLCASSHDSTSYNSPLHFGNGTRLTVT.

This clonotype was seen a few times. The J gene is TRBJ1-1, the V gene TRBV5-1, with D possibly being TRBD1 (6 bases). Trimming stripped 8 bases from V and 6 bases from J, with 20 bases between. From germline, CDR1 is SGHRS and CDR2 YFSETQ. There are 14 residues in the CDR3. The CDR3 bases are TGCGCCAGTCAGAACAGGGTTTCTGACGCTGAAGCTTTCTTT. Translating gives CASQNRVSDAEAFF.

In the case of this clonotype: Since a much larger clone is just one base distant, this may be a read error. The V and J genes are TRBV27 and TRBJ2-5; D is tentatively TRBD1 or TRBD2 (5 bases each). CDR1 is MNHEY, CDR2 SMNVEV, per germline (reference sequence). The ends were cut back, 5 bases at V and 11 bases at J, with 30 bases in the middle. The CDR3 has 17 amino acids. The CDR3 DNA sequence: TGTGCCAGCAGTATCCGGGACGGTCGACGGACGAACAATGAGCAGTACTTC. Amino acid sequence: CASSIRDGRRTNNEQYF.

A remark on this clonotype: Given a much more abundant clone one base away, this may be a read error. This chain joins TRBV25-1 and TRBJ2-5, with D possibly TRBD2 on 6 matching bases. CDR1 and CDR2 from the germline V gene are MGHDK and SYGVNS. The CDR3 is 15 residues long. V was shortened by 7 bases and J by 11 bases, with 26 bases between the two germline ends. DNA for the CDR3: TGTGCCAGCATTAAAGGTCTTGGGGGAGGCGATGAGCAGTACTTC. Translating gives CASIKGLGGGDEQYF.

The CDR3 reads CASSAASESEQFF. The CDR3, as DNA: TGTGCCAGCAGTGCCGCTAGCGAGAGTGAGCAGTTCTTC. The chain combines TRBV12-3 or TRBV12-4 with TRBJ2-1; a possible D gene is TRBD2 (6 bases). Trimming stripped 5 bases from V and 9 bases from J, with 14 bases between. The CDR3 consists of 13 residues.

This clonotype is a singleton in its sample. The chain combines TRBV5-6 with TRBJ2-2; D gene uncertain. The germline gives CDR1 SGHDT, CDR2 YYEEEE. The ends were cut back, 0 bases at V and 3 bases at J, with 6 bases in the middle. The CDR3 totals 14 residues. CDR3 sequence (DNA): TGTGCCAGCAGCTTGGTTGCCCACACCGGGGAGCTGTTTTTT. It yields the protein CASSLVAHTGELFF.

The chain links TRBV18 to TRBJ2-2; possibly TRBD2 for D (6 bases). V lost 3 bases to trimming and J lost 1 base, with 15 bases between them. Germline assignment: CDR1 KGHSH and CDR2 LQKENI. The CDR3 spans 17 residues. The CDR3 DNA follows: TGTGCCAGCTCACCTTATTCGGGGACTCTGAACACCGGGGAGCTGTTTTTT. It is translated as CASSPYSGTLNTGELFF. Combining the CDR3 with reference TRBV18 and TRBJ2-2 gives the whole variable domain NAGVMQNPRHLVRRRGQEARLRCSPMKGHSHVYWYRQLPEEGLKFMVYLQKENIIDESGMPKERFSAEFPKEGPSILRIQQVVRGDSAAYFCASSPYSGTLNTGELFFGEGSRLTVL.

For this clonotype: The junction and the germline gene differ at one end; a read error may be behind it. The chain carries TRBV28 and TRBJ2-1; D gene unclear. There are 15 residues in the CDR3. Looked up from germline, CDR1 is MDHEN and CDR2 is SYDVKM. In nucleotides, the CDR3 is TGTGCCCGCAGCACGCACAGCCCGCTATACAATGAGCAGTTCTTC. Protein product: CARSTHSPLYNEQFF.

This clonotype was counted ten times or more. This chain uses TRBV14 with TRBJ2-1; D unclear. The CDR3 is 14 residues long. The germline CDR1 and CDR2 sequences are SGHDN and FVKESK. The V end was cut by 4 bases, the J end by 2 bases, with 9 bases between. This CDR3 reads CASSLRPTYNEQFF. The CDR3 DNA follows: TGTGCCAGCAGCCTACGCCCTACCTACAATGAGCAGTTCTTC.

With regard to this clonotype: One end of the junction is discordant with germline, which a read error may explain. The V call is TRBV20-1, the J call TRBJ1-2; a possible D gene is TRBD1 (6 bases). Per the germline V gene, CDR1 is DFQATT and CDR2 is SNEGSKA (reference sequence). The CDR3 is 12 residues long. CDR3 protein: CSARTQGNRYIF. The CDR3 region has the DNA TGCAGTGCCCGTACGCAGGGGAACCGCTACATCTTC.

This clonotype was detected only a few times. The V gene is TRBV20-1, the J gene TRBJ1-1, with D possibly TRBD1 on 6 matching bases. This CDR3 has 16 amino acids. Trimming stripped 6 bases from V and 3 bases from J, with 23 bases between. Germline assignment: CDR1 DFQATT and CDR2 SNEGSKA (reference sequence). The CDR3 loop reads CSAPPSGVRGDTEAFF. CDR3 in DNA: TGCAGTGCCCCCCCGAGCGGGGTTAGGGGGGACACTGAAGCTTTCTTT.

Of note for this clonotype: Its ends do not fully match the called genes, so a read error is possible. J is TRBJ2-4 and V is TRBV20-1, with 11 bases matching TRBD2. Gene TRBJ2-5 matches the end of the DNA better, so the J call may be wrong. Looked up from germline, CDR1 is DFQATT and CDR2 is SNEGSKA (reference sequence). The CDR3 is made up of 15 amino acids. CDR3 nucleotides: TGCAGTACTAGAGATGGGACTAGCGGACAAGAGACCCAGTACTTC. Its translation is CSTRDGTSGQETQYF.

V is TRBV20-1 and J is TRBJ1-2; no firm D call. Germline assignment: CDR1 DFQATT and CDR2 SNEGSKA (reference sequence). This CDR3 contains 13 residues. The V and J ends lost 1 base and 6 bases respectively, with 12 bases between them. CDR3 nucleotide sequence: TGCAGTGCTAGAGCGGTGATGAAGAATGGCTACACCTTC. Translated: CSARAVMKNGYTF.

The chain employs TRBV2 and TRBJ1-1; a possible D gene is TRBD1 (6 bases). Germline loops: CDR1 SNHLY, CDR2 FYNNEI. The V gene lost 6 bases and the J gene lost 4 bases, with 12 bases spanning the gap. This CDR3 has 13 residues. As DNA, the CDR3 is TGTGCCAGCAGCCTCTGGGGGGCCACTGAAGCTTTCTTT. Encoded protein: CASSLWGATEAFF.

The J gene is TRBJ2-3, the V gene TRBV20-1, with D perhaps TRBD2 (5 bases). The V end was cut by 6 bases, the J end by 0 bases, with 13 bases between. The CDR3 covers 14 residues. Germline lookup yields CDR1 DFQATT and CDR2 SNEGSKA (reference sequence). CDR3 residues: CSAATGRSTDTQYF. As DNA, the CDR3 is TGCAGTGCAGCTACGGGGAGAAGCACAGATACGCAGTATTTT.

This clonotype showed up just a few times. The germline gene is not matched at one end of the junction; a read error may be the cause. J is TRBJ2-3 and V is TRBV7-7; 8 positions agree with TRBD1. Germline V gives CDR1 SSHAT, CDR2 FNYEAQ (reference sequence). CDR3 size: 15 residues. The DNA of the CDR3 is TGTGCTAGCAGCTTGAGGACAGGGTGGGAGGATACGCAGTATTTT. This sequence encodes CASSLRTGWEDTQYF.

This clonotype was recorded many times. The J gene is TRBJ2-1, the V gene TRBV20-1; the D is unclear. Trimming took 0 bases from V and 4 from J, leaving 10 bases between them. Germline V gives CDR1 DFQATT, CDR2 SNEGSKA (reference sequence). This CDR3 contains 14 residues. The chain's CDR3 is CSARDRAAYNEQFF. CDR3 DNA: TGCAGTGCTAGAGATCGCGCAGCATACAATGAGCAGTTCTTC.

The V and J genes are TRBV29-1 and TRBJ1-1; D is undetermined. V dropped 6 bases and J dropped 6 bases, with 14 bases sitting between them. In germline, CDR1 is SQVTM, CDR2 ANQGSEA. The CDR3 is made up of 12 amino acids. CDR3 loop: CSVGWGMAEAFF. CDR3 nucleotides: TGCAGCGTGGGCTGGGGTATGGCTGAAGCTTTCTTT.